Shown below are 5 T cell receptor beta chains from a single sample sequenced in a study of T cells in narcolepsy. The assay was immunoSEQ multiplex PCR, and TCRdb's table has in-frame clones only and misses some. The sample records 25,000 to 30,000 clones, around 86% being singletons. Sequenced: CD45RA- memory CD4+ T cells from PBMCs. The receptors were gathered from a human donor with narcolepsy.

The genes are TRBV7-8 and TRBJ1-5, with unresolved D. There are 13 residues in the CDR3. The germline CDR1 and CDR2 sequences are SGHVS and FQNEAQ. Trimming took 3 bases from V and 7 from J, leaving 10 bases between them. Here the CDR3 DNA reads TGTGCCAGCAGCTTTGGTCGTGGGCAGCCCCAGCATTTT. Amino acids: CASSFGRGQPQHF. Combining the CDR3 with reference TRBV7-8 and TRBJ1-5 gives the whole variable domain GAGVSQSPRYKVAKRGQDVALRCDPISGHVSLFWYQQALGQGPEFLTYFQNEAQLDKSGLPSDRFFAERPEGSVSTLKIQRTQQEDSAVYLCASSFGRGQPQHFGDGTRLSIL.

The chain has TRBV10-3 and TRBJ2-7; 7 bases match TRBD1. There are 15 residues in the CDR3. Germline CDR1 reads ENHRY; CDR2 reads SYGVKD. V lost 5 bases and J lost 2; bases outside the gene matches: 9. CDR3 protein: CAISSPGTAAYEQYF. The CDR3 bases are TGTGCCATCAGTTCCCCCGGGACAGCAGCCTACGAGCAGTACTTC.

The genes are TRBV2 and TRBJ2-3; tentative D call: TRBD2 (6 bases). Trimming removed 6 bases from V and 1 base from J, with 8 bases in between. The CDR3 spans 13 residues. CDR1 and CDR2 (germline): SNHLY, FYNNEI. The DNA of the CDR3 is TGTGCCAGCAGAGCTAGCGGCACAGATACGCAGTATTTT. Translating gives CASRASGTDTQYF.

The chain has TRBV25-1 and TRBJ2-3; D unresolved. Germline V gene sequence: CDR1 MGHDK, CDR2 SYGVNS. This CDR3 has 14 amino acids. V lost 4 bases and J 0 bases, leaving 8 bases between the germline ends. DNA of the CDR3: TGTGCCAGCAGTGTTGTGGTTAGCACAGATACGCAGTATTTT. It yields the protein CASSVVVSTDTQYF.

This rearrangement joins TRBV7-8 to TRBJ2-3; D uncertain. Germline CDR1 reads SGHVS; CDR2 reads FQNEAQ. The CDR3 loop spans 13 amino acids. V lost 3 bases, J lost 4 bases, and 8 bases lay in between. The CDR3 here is CASSFLPPDTQYF. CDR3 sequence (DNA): TGTGCCAGCAGCTTTTTACCCCCAGATACGCAGTATTTT.